The 27 T cell receptor beta chains reported below all come from one sample, sequenced in a study of blood T cells in healthy people across ages. The second PCR ran 7 to 11 cycles with a sample-barcoded 5' primer and J-beta primers. A single record per CDR3 protein comes from TCRdb applying MiXCR to the 5' RACE reads. The repertoire holds about 1.8 million distinct CDR3 sequences, with 49% as singletons. The sample consisted of blood. Source of these receptors: a woman aged 40 to 50 in good health.

This clonotype has just a few counts. The V call is TRBV12-3 or TRBV12-4, the J call TRBJ2-6; D is possibly TRBD2 (5 bases). The CDR3 spans 16 residues. Trimming cost V 9 bases and J 0 bases, with 15 bases left between them. CDR3 coding DNA: TGTGCCAGGCACCGGGATATACACTCTGGGGCCAACGTCCTGACTTTC. Protein product: CARHRDIHSGANVLTF.

The gene calls are TRBV6-1 and TRBJ1-6, with D hard to call. Germline V lookup: CDR1 MNHNS, CDR2 SASEGT. V was clipped by 2 bases and J by 5 bases, with 10 bases between them. This CDR3 is 15 amino acids long. CDR3: CASSEIRGNNSPLHF. For the CDR3, the DNA is TGTGCCAGCAGTGAAATCCGAGGAAATAATTCACCCCTCCACTTT.

The genes are TRBV4-2 and TRBJ1-6; D is perhaps TRBD1 (6 bases). V lost 1 base to trimming and J lost 8 bases, with 15 bases between them. This CDR3 spans 16 amino acids. Per the germline V gene, CDR1 is LGHNA and CDR2 is YNFKEQ. This CDR3 reads CASSQVGGLFDSPLHF. CDR3 coding DNA: TGTGCCAGCAGCCAAGTGGGGGGCCTCTTTGATTCACCCCTCCACTTT.

A single count supports this clonotype. At one of its ends the junction is not consistent with the germline gene, which may arise from a read error. The rearrangement links TRBV18 to TRBJ2-3; 8 bases line up with TRBD2. The CDR3 totals 15 residues. The germline CDR1 and CDR2 sequences are KGHSH and LQKENI. CDR3 sequence (DNA): TGTGCCAGCTCAGCGGGGGGCACTAGCACATATACGCAGTATTTT. It yields the protein CASSAGGTSTYTQYF.

The chain employs TRBV20-1 and TRBJ2-5; TRBD2 agrees at 11 bases. Germline trimming cut 3 bases from V and 2 bases from J; bases unmatched to any gene: 8. This CDR3 has 16 amino acids. Germline CDR1 is DFQATT and CDR2 is SNEGSKA (reference sequence). The CDR3 is CSASLPSGGKQETQYF. The CDR3 DNA reads as TGCAGTGCTAGTTTGCCTAGCGGGGGGAAACAAGAGACCCAGTACTTC.

In this sample, this clonotype turned up once. The genes are TRBV5-1 and TRBJ2-3, with TRBD2 matching 7 bases. The junction had 6 bases not matched to a gene; V was cut back by 0 bases and J by 2 bases. There are 16 residues in the CDR3. From germline, CDR1 is SGHRS and CDR2 YFSETQ. DNA for the CDR3: TGCGCCAGCAGCTTGGGCGAGCGGGGACCCACAGATACGCAGTATTTT. This sequence encodes CASSLGERGPTDTQYF. Full variable domain (remainder filled in from reference TRBV5-1 and TRBJ2-3): KAGVTQTPRYLIKTRGQQVTLSCSPISGHRSVSWYQQTPGQGLQFLFEYFSETQRNKGNFPGRFSGRQFSNSRSEMNVSTLELGDSALYLCASSLGERGPTDTQYFGPGTRLTVL.

The CDR3 protein is CASSEYGQGYEQYF. In DNA, the CDR3 is TGTGCCAGCAGTGAATACGGACAGGGCTACGAGCAGTACTTC. The chain has TRBV2 and TRBJ2-7; 8 bases are shared with TRBD1. Germline CDR1 reads SNHLY; CDR2 reads FYNNEI. After removal of 2 bases from V and 3 bases from J, the junction contained 3 bases not matched to a gene. The CDR3 is made up of 14 amino acids.

The chain combines TRBV27 with TRBJ1-1; D unresolved. Germline assignment: CDR1 MNHEY and CDR2 SMNVEV (reference sequence). V shed 6 bases and J shed 0 bases, with 8 bases lying between them. The CDR3 runs 13 residues. CDR3 nucleotide sequence: TGTGCCAGCAGGGAGATTTTGAACACTGAAGCTTTCTTT. It encodes CASREILNTEAFF.

This clonotype came up a few times. V usage is TRBV5-1 and J usage is TRBJ2-3; 8 bases agree with TRBD2. Per germline, CDR1 SGHRS and CDR2 YFSETQ. The V segment lost 1 base and the J segment 2 bases; nucleotides outside the gene matches: 3. There are 15 residues in the CDR3. CDR3 nucleotides: TGCGCCAGCAGCTTGTGGCGGGGGGACACAGATACGCAGTATTTT. This codes for CASSLWRGDTDTQYF. Full variable domain (missing parts from reference TRBV5-1 and TRBJ2-3): KAGVTQTPRYLIKTRGQQVTLSCSPISGHRSVSWYQQTPGQGLQFLFEYFSETQRNKGNFPGRFSGRQFSNSRSEMNVSTLELGDSALYLCASSLWRGDTDTQYFGPGTRLTVL.

CDR3 sequence reads: CASSLFHRGAAEETQYF. CDR3 coding DNA: TGTGCCAGCAGTTTATTCCACAGGGGGGCGGCTGAAGAGACCCAGTACTTC. The rearrangement joins TRBV28 to TRBJ2-5; 8 bases are shared with TRBD1. J was trimmed by 3 bases and V by 1 base; bases with no gene match: 10. The CDR3 runs 17 residues. Germline CDR1 reads MDHEN; CDR2 reads SYDVKM.

The chain links TRBV28 to TRBJ2-5; D possibly corresponds to TRBD2 (6 bases). CDR1 is MDHEN, CDR2 SYDVKM, per germline. The CDR3 is 15 residues long. The ends were cut back, 10 bases at V and 5 bases at J, with 23 bases in the middle. As DNA, the CDR3 is TGTGCCATCAACGGGGCTAGCGACTTAGGGGAGACCCAGTACTTC. Translated: CAINGASDLGETQYF.

This clonotype was seen a few times. The chain links TRBV20-1 to TRBJ2-1; 7 bases align to TRBD1. J lost 2 bases, V lost 3 bases, and 4 bases had no gene match. Germline-derived CDR1 and CDR2 are DFQATT and SNEGSKA (reference sequence). This CDR3 has 14 residues. The CDR3 DNA follows: TGCAGTGCTAGCAGGGGGATCACCTACAATGAGCAGTTCTTC. It translates to CSASRGITYNEQFF.

The chain uses TRBV7-9 and TRBJ2-4, with 8 bases lining up with TRBD1. V trimming: 4 bases; J trimming: 2 bases; junction bases outside the gene matches: 7. Germline V gene lookup returns CDR1 SEHNR and CDR2 FQNEAQ (reference sequence). The CDR3 runs to 16 residues. For the CDR3, the DNA is TGTGCCAGCAGCTCCAGACAGGGGAGCTCCAAAAACATTCAGTACTTC. Encoded protein: CASSSRQGSSKNIQYF.

This clonotype was seen a few times. The V and J genes are TRBV6-2 or TRBV6-3 and TRBJ2-1, with 12 nucleotides matching TRBD2. Trimming cost V 1 base and J 8 bases; bases outside gene matches: 3. This CDR3 has 15 residues. Germline CDR1 and CDR2: MNHEY and SVGEGT. CDR3 bases: TGTGCCAGCAGTTACTGGACTAGCGGGGACTATGAGCAGTTCTTC. This encodes CASSYWTSGDYEQFF.

The table lists this clonotype with a few counts. V and J are TRBV7-2 and TRBJ2-1; 10 bases align to TRBD1. This CDR3 has 16 residues. Germline V gene lookup returns CDR1 SGHTA and CDR2 FQGNSA. J gave up 8 bases and V 0 bases, and 7 bases lay outside the gene matches. The CDR3 sequence: CASSLATGTGAYEQFF. The CDR3 nucleotides read TGTGCCAGCAGCTTAGCTACTGGGACAGGGGCGTATGAGCAGTTCTTC.

This clonotype has only one observation. The V gene is TRBV11-2, the J gene TRBJ2-5; D may be TRBD2 (7 bases). V lost 2 bases to trimming and J lost 0 bases, with 13 bases between them. The CDR3 has 16 residues. CDR1 is SGHAT, CDR2 FQNNGV, per germline. This chain's CDR3 is CASSLWTAGYQETQYF. The DNA of the CDR3 is TGTGCCAGCAGCTTATGGACAGCGGGGTACCAAGAGACCCAGTACTTC.

J is TRBJ2-4 and V is TRBV29-1; TRBD1 matches 9 bases. The tail of the sequence fits TRBJ2-5 better, so the J call may be wrong. The V gene's germline CDR1 is SQVTM and CDR2 ANQGSEA. CDR3 size: 15 residues. CDR3 amino acids: CSVEGKQGARETQYF. DNA for the CDR3: TGCAGCGTTGAAGGCAAACAGGGGGCACGAGAGACCCAGTACTTC.

The CDR3 reads CASSSGTSLLEQFF. CDR3 DNA: TGTGCCAGCAGTTCCGGGACAAGCTTATTGGAGCAGTTCTTC. This chain links TRBV12-3 or TRBV12-4 with TRBJ2-1; tentatively, D is TRBD1 (6 bases). The CDR3 contains 14 residues. The V and J ends lost 4 bases and 10 bases respectively, with 17 bases between them.

CDR3 nucleotide sequence: TGCGCCAGCAGCTTGGGTTCTAGCCTCTACGAGCAGTACTTC. Translating gives CASSLGSSLYEQYF. The chain combines TRBV5-1 with TRBJ2-7; D possibly corresponds to TRBD2 (5 bases). Germline V CDR1 and CDR2: SGHRS, YFSETQ. V shed 0 bases and J shed 3 bases, with 10 bases lying between them. The CDR3 runs to 14 residues.

This chain connects TRBV6-1 to TRBJ1-2; 9 nucleotides line up with TRBD1. The CDR3 extends over 16 amino acids. V was clipped by 1 base and J by 8 bases; unmatched bases: 11. From germline, CDR1 is MNHNS and CDR2 SASEGT. DNA for the CDR3: TGTGCCAGCAGTGAAGAGAGAACAGGGGGCTCGAGAGGCTACACCTTC. Protein product: CASSEERTGGSRGYTF.

The CDR3 bases are TGCAGTGCCGCGCCCCCGACAGGGACTACTGAGCAGTTCTTC. Its protein product is CSAAPPTGTTEQFF. The chain couples TRBV20-1 to TRBJ2-1; D is tentatively TRBD1 or TRBD2 (7 bases each). In germline, CDR1 is DFQATT, CDR2 SNEGSKA (reference sequence). Trimming removed 6 bases at V and 9 bases at J, with 21 bases between. The CDR3 length is 14 residues.

The rearrangement uses TRBV5-1 and TRBJ1-2, with D maybe TRBD1 (5 bases). This CDR3 is 16 amino acids long. Germline assignment: CDR1 SGHRS and CDR2 YFSETQ. V was trimmed by 0 bases and J by 6 bases, leaving 18 bases between them. Here the CDR3 reads CASSLDMGRGRDGYTF. CDR3 in DNA: TGCGCCAGCAGCTTGGACATGGGGAGGGGAAGGGATGGCTACACCTTC. Filled out from reference TRBV5-1 and TRBJ1-2, the complete variable domain reads KAGVTQTPRYLIKTRGQQVTLSCSPISGHRSVSWYQQTPGQGLQFLFEYFSETQRNKGNFPGRFSGRQFSNSRSEMNVSTLELGDSALYLCASSLDMGRGRDGYTFGSGTRLTVV.

The genes are TRBV5-1 and TRBJ2-1; D gene unclear. The CDR3 totals 18 residues. Germline assignment: CDR1 SGHRS and CDR2 YFSETQ. Trimming removed 5 bases from V and 5 bases from J, with 26 bases in between. CDR3 sequence reads: CASRTRALNAPFNNEQFF. CDR3 nucleotide sequence: TGCGCCAGCAGAACCCGGGCCCTAAACGCACCGTTCAACAATGAGCAGTTCTTC.

The chain joins TRBV13 to TRBJ1-1; D is possibly TRBD1 (5 bases). There are 15 residues in the CDR3. CDR1 and CDR2 from the germline V gene are PRHDT and FYEKMQ (reference sequence). Trimming took 5 bases from V and 3 from J, leaving 16 bases between them. CDR3 amino acids: CASSLLRRADTEAFF. The CDR3 DNA follows: TGTGCCAGCAGCCTCCTACGCAGGGCAGACACTGAAGCTTTCTTT.

The chain carries TRBV28 and TRBJ2-1; TRBD2 agrees at 9 bases. This CDR3 is built from 16 residues. J was trimmed by 3 bases and V by 6 bases; bases with no gene match: 9. Per the germline V gene, CDR1 is MDHEN and CDR2 is SYDVKM. The CDR3 sequence: CASSRHSGGLYNEQFF. The CDR3 nucleotides read TGTGCCAGCAGCCGCCATAGCGGGGGACTCTACAATGAGCAGTTCTTC.

To note about this clonotype: At one of its ends the junction is not consistent with the germline gene, which may arise from a read error. The chain employs TRBV25-1 and TRBJ2-1, with D possibly TRBD1 on 5 matching bases. Per the germline V gene, CDR1 is MGHDK and CDR2 is SYGVNS. The CDR3 length is 12 residues. Here the CDR3 DNA reads TGTGTCAGCAGTGTGGGGCGCAATGAGCAGTTCTTC. Translation: CVSSVGRNEQFF.

The rearrangement uses TRBV27 and TRBJ1-6; 8 nucleotides agree with TRBD1. There are 16 residues in the CDR3. Germline CDR1 reads MNHEY; CDR2 reads SMNVEV (reference sequence). With 0 bases clipped from V and 10 bases from J, the junction kept 8 bases outside the gene matches. The CDR3 nucleotides are TGTGCCAGCAGTTTATCGAAACAGGGGGATTGGTCACCCCTCCACTTT. Translating it yields CASSLSKQGDWSPLHF.